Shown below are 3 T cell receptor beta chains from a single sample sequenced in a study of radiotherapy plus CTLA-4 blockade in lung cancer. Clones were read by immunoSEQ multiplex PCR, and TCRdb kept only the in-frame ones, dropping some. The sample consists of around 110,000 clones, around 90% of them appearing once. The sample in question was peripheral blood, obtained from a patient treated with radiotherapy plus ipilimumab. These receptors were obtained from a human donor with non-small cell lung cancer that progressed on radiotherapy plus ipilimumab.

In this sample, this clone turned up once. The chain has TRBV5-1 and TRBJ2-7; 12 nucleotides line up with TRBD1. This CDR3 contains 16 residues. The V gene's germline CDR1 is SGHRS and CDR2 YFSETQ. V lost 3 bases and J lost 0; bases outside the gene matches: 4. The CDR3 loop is CASSWGQGALSYEQYF. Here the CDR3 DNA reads TGCGCCAGCAGCTGGGGACAGGGGGCCCTCTCCTACGAGCAGTACTTC.

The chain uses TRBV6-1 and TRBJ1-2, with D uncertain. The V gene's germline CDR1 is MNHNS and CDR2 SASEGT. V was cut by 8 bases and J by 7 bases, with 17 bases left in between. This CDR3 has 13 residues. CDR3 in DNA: TGTGCCAGCGCAGCGGAGGGATTACGTGGCTACACCTTC. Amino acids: CASAAEGLRGYTF.

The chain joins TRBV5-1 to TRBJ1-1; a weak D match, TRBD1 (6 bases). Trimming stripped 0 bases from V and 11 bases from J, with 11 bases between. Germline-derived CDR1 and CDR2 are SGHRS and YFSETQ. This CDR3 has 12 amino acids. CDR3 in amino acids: CASSLVGGQAFF. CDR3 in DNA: TGCGCCAGCAGCTTGGTGGGGGGGCAGGCTTTCTTT.